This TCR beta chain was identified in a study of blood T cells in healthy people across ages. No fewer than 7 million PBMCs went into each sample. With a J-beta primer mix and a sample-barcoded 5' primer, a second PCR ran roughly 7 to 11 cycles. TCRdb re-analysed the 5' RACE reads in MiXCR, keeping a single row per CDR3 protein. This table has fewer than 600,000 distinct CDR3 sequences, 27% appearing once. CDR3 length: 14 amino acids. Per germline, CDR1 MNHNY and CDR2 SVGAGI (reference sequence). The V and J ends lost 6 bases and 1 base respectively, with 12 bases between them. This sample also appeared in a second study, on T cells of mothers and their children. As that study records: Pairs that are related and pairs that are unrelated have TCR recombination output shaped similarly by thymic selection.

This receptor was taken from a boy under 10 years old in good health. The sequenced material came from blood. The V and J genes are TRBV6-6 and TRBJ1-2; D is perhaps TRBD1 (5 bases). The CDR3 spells CASSSPGGNYGYTF. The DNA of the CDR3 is TGTGCCAGCAGCAGCCCGGGGGGTAACTATGGCTACACCTTC.